This T cell receptor beta chain was profiled in a study of technical replicates of blood from a handful of donors. Clones were sequenced by immunoSEQ multiplex PCR, and TCRdb holds only the in-frame ones, with some missing. Found here are 62,000 or so clones, 70% to 90% of them singletons; the top ten hold around 4.9%. Per the germline V gene, CDR1 is SGHDN and CDR2 is FVKESK. Trimming took 1 base from V and 4 from J; bases not matched to a gene: 3. CDR3 size: 14 residues. The TCR originated in a human donor in good health. Some clones in this sample may be carry-over from other donors' samples. The chain joins TRBV14 to TRBJ1-1; 7 bases match TRBD1. The sequencing input was PBMCs. The chain's CDR3 is CASSQGYRGTEAFF. The CDR3 nucleotides are TGTGCCAGCAGCCAAGGATACAGGGGCACTGAAGCTTTCTTT.